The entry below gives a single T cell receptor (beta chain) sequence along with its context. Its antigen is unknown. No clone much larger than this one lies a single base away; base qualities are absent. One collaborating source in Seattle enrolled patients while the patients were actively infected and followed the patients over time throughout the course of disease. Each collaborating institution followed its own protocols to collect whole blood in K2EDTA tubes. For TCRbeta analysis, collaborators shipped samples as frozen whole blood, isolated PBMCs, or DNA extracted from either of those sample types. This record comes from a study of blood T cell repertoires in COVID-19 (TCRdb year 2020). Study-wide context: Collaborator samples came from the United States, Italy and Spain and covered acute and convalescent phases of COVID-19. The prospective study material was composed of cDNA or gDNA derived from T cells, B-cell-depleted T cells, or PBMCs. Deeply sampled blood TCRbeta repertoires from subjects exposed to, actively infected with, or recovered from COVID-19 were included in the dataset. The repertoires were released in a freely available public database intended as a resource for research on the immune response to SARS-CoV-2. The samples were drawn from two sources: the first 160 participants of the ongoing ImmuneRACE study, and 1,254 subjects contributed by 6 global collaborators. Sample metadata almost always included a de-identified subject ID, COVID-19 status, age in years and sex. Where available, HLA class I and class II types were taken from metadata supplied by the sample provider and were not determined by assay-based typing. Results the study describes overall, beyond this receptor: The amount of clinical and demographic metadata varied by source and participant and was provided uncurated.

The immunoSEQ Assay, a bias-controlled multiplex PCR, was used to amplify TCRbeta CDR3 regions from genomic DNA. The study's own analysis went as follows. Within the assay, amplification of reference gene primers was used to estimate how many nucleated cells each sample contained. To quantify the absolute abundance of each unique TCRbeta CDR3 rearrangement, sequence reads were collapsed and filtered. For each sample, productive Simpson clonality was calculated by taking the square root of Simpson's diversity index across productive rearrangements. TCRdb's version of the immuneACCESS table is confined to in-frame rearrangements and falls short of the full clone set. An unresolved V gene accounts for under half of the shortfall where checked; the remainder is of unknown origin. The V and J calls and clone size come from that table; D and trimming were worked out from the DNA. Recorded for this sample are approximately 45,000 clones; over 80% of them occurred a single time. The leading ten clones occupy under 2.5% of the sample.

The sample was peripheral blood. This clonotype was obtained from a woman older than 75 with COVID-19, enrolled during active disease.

The CDR3 region has the sequence CASSRERTTDTQYF. The DNA sequence is given as TGTGCCAGCAGCCGAGAGCGGACCACAGATACGCAGTATTTT. The receptor chain draws on TRBV11-2 and TRBJ2-3; 5 matching bases give a weak D call of TRBD2. CDR3 length: 14 amino acids, cysteine to phenylalanine. Here the CDR3 DNA is all that survives: 42 bases in frame from base 1. The V end loses 5 bases and the J end loses 2 bases, and a stretch of 11 bases separates them. CDR1 SGHAT and CDR2 FQNNGV are derived from the germline V gene. Here the CDR3 is joined to the reference TRBV11-2 and TRBJ2-3 genes, and the full variable domain is: EAGVAQSPRYKIIEKRQSVAFWCNPISGHATLYWYQQILGQGPKLLIQFQNNGVVDDSQLPKDRFSAERLKGVDSTLKIQPAKLEDSAVYLCASSRERTTDTQYFGPGTRLTVL.